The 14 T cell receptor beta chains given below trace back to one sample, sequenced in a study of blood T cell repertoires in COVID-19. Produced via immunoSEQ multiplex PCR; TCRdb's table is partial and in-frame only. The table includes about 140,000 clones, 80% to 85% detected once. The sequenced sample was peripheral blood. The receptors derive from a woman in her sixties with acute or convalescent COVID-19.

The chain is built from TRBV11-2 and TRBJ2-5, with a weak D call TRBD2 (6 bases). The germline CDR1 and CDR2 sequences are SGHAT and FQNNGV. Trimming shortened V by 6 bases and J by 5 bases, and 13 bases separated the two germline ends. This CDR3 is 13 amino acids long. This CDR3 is CASRKLAGETQYF. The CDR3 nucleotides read TGTGCCAGCAGGAAACTAGCTGGGGAGACCCAGTACTTC. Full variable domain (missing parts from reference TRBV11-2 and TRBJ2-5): EAGVAQSPRYKIIEKRQSVAFWCNPISGHATLYWYQQILGQGPKLLIQFQNNGVVDDSQLPKDRFSAERLKGVDSTLKIQPAKLEDSAVYLCASRKLAGETQYFGPGTRLLVL.

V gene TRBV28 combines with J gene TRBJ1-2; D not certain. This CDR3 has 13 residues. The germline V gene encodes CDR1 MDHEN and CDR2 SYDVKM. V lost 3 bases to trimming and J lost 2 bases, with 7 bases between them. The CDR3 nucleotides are TGTGCCAGCAGTTTGGGAGTAAACTATGGCTACACCTTC. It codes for CASSLGVNYGYTF.

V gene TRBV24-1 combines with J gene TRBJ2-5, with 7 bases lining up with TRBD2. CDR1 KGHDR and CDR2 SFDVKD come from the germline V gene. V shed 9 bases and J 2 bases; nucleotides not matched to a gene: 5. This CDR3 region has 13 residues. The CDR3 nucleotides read TGTGCCACCCGCGGGAGCGGGCAAGAGACCCAGTACTTC. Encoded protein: CATRGSGQETQYF.

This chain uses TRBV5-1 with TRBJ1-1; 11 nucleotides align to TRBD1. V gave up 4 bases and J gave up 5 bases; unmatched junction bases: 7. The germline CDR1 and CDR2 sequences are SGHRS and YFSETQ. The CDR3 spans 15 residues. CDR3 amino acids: CASSAPGQGGTEAFF. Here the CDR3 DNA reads TGCGCCAGCAGCGCCCCGGGACAGGGGGGGACTGAAGCTTTCTTT.

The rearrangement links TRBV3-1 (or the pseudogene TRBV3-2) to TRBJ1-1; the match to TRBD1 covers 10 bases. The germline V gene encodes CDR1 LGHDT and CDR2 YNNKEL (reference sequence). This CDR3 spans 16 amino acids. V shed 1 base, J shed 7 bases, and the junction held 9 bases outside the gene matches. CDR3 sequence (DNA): TGTGCCAGCAGCCAAGGACAGGGGGCGATTCGGGTTGAAGCTTTCTTT. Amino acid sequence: CASSQGQGAIRVEAFF.

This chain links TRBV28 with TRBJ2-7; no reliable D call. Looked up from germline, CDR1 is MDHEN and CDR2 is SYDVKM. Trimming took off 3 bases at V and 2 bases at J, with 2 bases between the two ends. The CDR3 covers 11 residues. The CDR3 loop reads CASSFAYEQYF. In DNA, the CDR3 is TGTGCCAGCAGTTTCGCCTACGAGCAGTACTTC.

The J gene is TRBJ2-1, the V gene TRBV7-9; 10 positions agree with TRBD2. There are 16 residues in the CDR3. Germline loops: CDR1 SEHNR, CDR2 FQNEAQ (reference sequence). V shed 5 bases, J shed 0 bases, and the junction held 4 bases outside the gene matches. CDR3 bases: TGTGCCAGCAGCGGCCGACTAGCGGGCTCCTACAATGAGCAGTTCTTC. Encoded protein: CASSGRLAGSYNEQFF.

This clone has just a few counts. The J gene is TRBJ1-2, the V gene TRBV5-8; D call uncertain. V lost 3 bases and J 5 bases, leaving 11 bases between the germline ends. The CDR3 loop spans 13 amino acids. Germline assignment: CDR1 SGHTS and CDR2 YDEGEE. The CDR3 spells CASSWARLYGYTF. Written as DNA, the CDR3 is TGTGCCAGCAGCTGGGCCAGGTTATATGGCTACACCTTC.

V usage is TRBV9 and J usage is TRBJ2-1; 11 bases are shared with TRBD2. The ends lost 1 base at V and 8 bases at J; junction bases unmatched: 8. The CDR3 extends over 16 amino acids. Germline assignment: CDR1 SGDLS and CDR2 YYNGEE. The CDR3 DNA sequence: TGTGCCAGCAGCGTACCCGAACTAGCGGGAGTCGATGAGCAGTTCTTC. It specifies CASSVPELAGVDEQFF.

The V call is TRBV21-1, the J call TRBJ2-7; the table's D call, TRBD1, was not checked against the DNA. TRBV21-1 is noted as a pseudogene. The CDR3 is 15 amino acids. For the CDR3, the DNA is TGTGCCAGCAGCCAAAGGTCAGGGGTTGGCTACGAGCAGTACTTC. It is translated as CASSQRSGVGYEQYF.

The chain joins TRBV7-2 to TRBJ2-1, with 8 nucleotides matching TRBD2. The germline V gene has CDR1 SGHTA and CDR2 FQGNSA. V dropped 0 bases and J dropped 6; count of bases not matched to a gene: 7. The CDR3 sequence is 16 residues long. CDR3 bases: TGTGCCAGCAGCTTAGCGGCATCGGGACTAGTCAATGAGCAGTTCTTC. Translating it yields CASSLAASGLVNEQFF.

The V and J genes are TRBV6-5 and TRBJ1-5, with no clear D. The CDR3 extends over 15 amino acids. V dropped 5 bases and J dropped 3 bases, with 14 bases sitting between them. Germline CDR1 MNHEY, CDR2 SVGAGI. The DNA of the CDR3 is TGTGCCAGCAGTATAGTAACAGTAAACAATCAGCCCCAGCATTTT. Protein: CASSIVTVNNQPQHF.

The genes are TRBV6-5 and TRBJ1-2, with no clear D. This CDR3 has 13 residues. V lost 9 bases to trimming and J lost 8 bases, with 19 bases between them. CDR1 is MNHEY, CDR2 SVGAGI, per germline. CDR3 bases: TGTGCCAGTACGAGAGGGCGAGAGGGAGGCTACACCTTC. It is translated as CASTRGREGGYTF.

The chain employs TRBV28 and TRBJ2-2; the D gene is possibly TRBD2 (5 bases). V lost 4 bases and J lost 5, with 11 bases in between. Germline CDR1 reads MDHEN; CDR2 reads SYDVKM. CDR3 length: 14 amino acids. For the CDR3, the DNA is TGTGCCAGCAGTTCCCCCGGGAAAACCGGGGAGCTGTTTTTT. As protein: CASSSPGKTGELFF.